This T cell receptor (beta chain) is from a study of CD8+ T cells in alopecia areata. Notes on the study in general: Scalp samples also yield sequences from resident alphabeta T cells of normal skin.

Worth noting for this clone: Its matching antigen is unknown.

Specified treatment: oral pan-JAK inhibitor, 5-10 mg twice daily. Sequencing used cDNA as its template, made by extracting RNA and reverse transcribing it. The protocol was immunoSEQ multiplex PCR, while the TCRdb copy is restricted to in-frame clones and leaves out a portion. This table holds around 110,000 clones, 84% found once. CDR3 length: 13 residues. The V gene's germline CDR1 is SGHNT and CDR2 YYREEE (reference sequence). V was shortened by 0 bases and J by 6 bases, with 9 bases between the two germline ends. The V gene is TRBV5-4, the J gene TRBJ1-1; tentative D call: TRBD1 (5 bases). This specimen consisted of CD8+ T cells sorted from blood, obtained at week 24, from a patient treated with tofacitinib. This clonotype was obtained from a human donor with alopecia areata. The CDR3 spells CASSLAGTPEAFF. CDR3 nucleotide sequence: TGTGCCAGCAGCTTGGCGGGGACCCCTGAAGCTTTCTTT.